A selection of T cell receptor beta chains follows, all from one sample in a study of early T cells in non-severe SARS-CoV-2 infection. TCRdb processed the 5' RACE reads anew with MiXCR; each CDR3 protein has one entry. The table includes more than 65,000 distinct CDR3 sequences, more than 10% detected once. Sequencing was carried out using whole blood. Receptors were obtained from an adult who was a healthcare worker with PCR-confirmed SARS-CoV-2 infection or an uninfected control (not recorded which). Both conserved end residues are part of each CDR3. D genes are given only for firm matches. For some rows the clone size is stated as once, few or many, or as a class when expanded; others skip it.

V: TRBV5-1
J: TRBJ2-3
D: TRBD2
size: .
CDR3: CASSPLAGGLTDTQYF
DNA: TGCGCCAGCAGCCCACTAGCGGGAGGTCTCACAGATACGCAGTATTTT

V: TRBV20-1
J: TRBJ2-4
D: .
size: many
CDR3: CSARGVLALDKNIQYF
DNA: TGCAGTGCTAGAGGGGTTCTAGCGCTCGACAAAAACATTCAGTACTTC

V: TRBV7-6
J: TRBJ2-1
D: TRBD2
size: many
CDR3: CASSPSGSGSENEQFF
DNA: TGTGCCAGCAGCCCTAGCGGTAGCGGGAGTGAAAATGAGCAGTTCTTC

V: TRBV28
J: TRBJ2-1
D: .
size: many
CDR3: CASSVLGRGSYNEQFF
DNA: TGTGCCAGCAGCGTTCTGGGGAGGGGGTCCTACAATGAGCAGTTCTTC

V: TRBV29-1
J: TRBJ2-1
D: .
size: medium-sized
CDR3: CSVGERAALNEQFF
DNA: TGCAGCGTTGGCGAGCGGGCGGCATTAAATGAGCAGTTCTTC

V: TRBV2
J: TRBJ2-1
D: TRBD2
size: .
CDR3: CASTVSREGEQFF
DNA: TGTGCCAGCACCGTCTCCAGGGAGGGTGAGCAGTTCTTC

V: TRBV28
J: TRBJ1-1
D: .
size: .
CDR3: CASRRALRGLNTEAFF
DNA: TGTGCCAGCAGGAGGGCATTGAGGGGCCTGAACACTGAAGCTTTCTTT

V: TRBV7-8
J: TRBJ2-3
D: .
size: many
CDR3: CASSSRWERTTDTQYF
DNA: TGTGCCAGCAGCTCCCGATGGGAGCGGACCACAGATACGCAGTATTTT

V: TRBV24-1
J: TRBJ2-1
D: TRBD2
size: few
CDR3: CATSDLGLGSYNEQFF
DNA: TGTGCCACCAGTGATTTGGGACTAGGCTCCTACAATGAGCAGTTCTTC

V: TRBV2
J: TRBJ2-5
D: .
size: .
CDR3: CASQRQAEETQYF
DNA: TGTGCCAGCCAACGGCAGGCCGAAGAGACCCAGTACTTC

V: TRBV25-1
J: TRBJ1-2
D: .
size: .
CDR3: CASRERTSPYGYTF
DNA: TGTGCCAGCAGAGAACGGACGTCCCCTTATGGCTACACCTTC

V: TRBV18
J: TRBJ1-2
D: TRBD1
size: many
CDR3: CASSPQEGQSGYGYTF
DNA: TGTGCCAGCTCACCACAGGAGGGACAGAGCGGCTATGGCTACACCTTC

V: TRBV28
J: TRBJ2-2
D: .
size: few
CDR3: CASTLWGTGELFF
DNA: TGTGCCAGCACATTATGGGGTACCGGGGAGCTGTTTTTT

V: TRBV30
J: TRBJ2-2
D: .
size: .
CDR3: CAWSVPGTTGELFF
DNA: TGTGCCTGGAGTGTGCCCGGGACCACCGGGGAGCTGTTTTTT

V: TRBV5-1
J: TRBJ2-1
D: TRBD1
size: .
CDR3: CASSLVGTGSYNEQFF
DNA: TGCGCCAGCAGCTTGGTGGGGACAGGGTCTTACAATGAGCAGTTCTTC

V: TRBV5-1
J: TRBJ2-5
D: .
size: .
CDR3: CASSFSRGLPETQYF
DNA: TGCGCCAGCAGCTTTTCCCGGGGACTCCCGGAGACCCAGTACTTC

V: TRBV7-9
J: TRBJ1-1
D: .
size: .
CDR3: CASSLALGGYTEAFF
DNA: TGTGCCAGCAGCTTAGCCCTAGGGGGTTACACTGAAGCTTTCTTT

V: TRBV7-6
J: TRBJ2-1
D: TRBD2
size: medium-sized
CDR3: CASTATSAHYDEQFF
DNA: TGTGCCAGCACCGCTACTAGCGCTCATTACGATGAGCAGTTCTTC

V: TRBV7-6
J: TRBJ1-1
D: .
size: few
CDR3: CASSSPLGNTEAFF
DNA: TGTGCCAGCAGCTCCCCCCTCGGGAACACTGAAGCTTTCTTT

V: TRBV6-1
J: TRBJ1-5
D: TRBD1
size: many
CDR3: CASSGAQGQGQPQHF
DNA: TGTGCCAGCAGTGGGGCTCAGGGACAGGGCCAGCCCCAGCATTTT